These 21 T cell receptor beta chains were sequenced from one sample in a study of cytomegalovirus exposure and HLA in healthy donors. Amplification used 60 Vbeta primers and 13 Jbeta primers. Method: immunoSEQ multiplex PCR; TCRdb's copy keeps in-frame clones and lacks some. There are roughly 110,000 clones in the sample; 55% to 65% occur only once, and over 2% lies in the top ten. Specimen: PBMCs. The source is a woman in her twenties or thirties in good health and CMV-seronegative.

The chain is built from TRBV18 and TRBJ1-2; D is unclear. The CDR3 sequence is 13 residues long. Trimming pared 3 bases from V and 8 bases from J, leaving 13 bases between. Germline lookup yields CDR1 KGHSH and CDR2 LQKENI. The CDR3 bases are TGTGCCAGCTCACCTTCCGAGGGCTTCGGCTACACCTTC. Amino acid sequence: CASSPSEGFGYTF. The variable domain in full, with the rest retrieved from reference TRBV18 and TRBJ1-2, is NAGVMQNPRHLVRRRGQEARLRCSPMKGHSHVYWYRQLPEEGLKFMVYLQKENIIDESGMPKERFSAEFPKEGPSILRIQQVVRGDSAAYFCASSPSEGFGYTFGSGTRLTVV.

In its sample, this clone was seen a few times. This chain connects TRBV10-3 to TRBJ1-2; D perhaps matches TRBD1 (6 bases). The CDR3 totals 13 residues. With 3 bases removed from V and 8 bases from J, the gap between germline ends came to 13 bases. Germline CDR1 reads ENHRY; CDR2 reads SYGVKD. The CDR3 protein is CAISEGAGDGYTF. DNA for the CDR3: TGTGCCATCAGTGAAGGTGCAGGGGACGGCTACACCTTC.

The CDR3 sequence: CASSLWSVGAGNQPQHF. CDR3 DNA sequence: TGTGCCAGCAGTTTATGGTCGGTGGGGGCAGGCAATCAGCCCCAGCATTTT. The chain joins TRBV28 to TRBJ1-5; tentatively, D is TRBD1 (6 bases). Germline CDR1 MDHEN, CDR2 SYDVKM. The V end was cut by 0 bases, the J end by 2 bases, with 14 bases between. The CDR3 is made up of 17 amino acids.

This clone was seen a handful of times. V gene TRBV6-5 combines with J gene TRBJ2-3, with TRBD1 matching 8 bases. J was trimmed by 1 base and V by 6 bases; bases with no gene match: 0. This CDR3 is built from 13 residues. Germline CDR1 MNHEY, CDR2 SVGAGI. The CDR3 nucleotides are TGTGCCAGCAGGGACAGGGGCACAGATACGCAGTATTTT. Its protein product is CASRDRGTDTQYF.

This chain joins TRBV2 and TRBJ2-3, with a possible D match to TRBD2 (5 bases). Trimming removed 7 bases at V and 2 bases at J, with 13 bases between. Germline V lookup: CDR1 SNHLY, CDR2 FYNNEI. The CDR3 extends over 14 amino acids. Here the CDR3 DNA reads TGTGCCAGCACGCCAGAGGGCACCACAGATACGCAGTATTTT. Translated: CASTPEGTTDTQYF.

The chain carries TRBV7-8 and TRBJ2-7; perhaps TRBD1 as D (5 bases). The germline V gene encodes CDR1 SGHVS and CDR2 FQNEAQ. This CDR3 has 14 amino acids. Trimming shortened V by 3 bases and J by 0 bases, and 9 bases separated the two germline ends. Here the CDR3 DNA reads TGTGCCAGCAGCTTGGGGCACAGCTCCTACGAGCAGTACTTC. It specifies CASSLGHSSYEQYF. Full variable domain (outside the CDR3, taken from reference TRBV7-8 and TRBJ2-7): GAGVSQSPRYKVAKRGQDVALRCDPISGHVSLFWYQQALGQGPEFLTYFQNEAQLDKSGLPSDRFFAERPEGSVSTLKIQRTQQEDSAVYLCASSLGHSSYEQYFGPGTRLTVT.

The gene calls are TRBV29-1 and TRBJ2-1; TRBD2 matches 10 bases. Germline lookup yields CDR1 SQVTM and CDR2 ANQGSEA. This CDR3 is 14 amino acids long. J lost 7 bases, V lost 5 bases, and 8 bases had no gene match. The CDR3 sequence: CSVRTSGEQNEQFF. CDR3 bases: TGCAGCGTTCGGACTAGCGGAGAACAAAATGAGCAGTTCTTC.

V is TRBV5-4 and J is TRBJ2-1; 11 bases agree with TRBD2. CDR3 size: 15 residues. From germline, CDR1 is SGHNT and CDR2 YYREEE (reference sequence). J was trimmed by 3 bases and V by 3 bases; bases with no gene match: 2. Here the CDR3 reads CASSSTSGGYNEQFF. CDR3 DNA: TGTGCCAGCAGCTCAACTAGCGGGGGCTACAATGAGCAGTTCTTC. Full variable domain (remainder filled in from reference TRBV5-4 and TRBJ2-1): ETGVTQSPTHLIKTRGQQVTLRCSSQSGHNTVSWYQQALGQGPQFIFQYYREEENGRGNFPPRFSGLQFPNYSSELNVNALELDDSALYLCASSSTSGGYNEQFFGPGTRLTVL.

This sequence joins TRBV7-9 and TRBJ2-1; D unclear. The CDR3 is 16 amino acids. In germline, CDR1 is SEHNR, CDR2 FQNEAQ (reference sequence). V dropped 2 bases and J dropped 8 bases, with 19 bases sitting between them. The CDR3 nucleotides are TGTGCCAGCAGCTTATTGGTCCGGCTAGATCTAGATGAGCAGTTCTTC. It is translated as CASSLLVRLDLDEQFF.

The chain is built from TRBV6-1 and TRBJ1-5, with unresolved D. Germline V CDR1 and CDR2: MNHNS, SASEGT. The CDR3 totals 14 residues. Deletions cut 7 bases from V and 5 bases from J, with 15 bases between. Here the CDR3 reads CASTEARSDQPQHF. CDR3 bases: TGTGCCAGCACCGAGGCTCGATCCGATCAGCCCCAGCATTTT.

The chain uses TRBV5-1 and TRBJ1-1; D gene uncertain. CDR1 is SGHRS, CDR2 YFSETQ, per germline. The ends were cut back, 0 bases at V and 1 base at J, with 4 bases in the middle. The CDR3 contains 13 residues. CDR3 loop: CASSLAGNTEAFF. The CDR3 DNA reads as TGCGCCAGCAGCTTGGCAGGGAACACTGAAGCTTTCTTT. The whole variable domain, remainder taken from reference TRBV5-1 and TRBJ1-1, is KAGVTQTPRYLIKTRGQQVTLSCSPISGHRSVSWYQQTPGQGLQFLFEYFSETQRNKGNFPGRFSGRQFSNSRSEMNVSTLELGDSALYLCASSLAGNTEAFFGQGTRLTVV.

This clone was detected only a few times. The chain is built from TRBV19 and TRBJ2-3, with D maybe TRBD1 (6 bases). Trimming took off 3 bases at V and 8 bases at J, with 18 bases between the two ends. The CDR3 consists of 15 residues. The germline V gene encodes CDR1 LNHDA and CDR2 SQIVND (reference sequence). The chain's CDR3 is CASSMGADPRGTQYF. The CDR3 region has the DNA TGTGCCAGTAGTATGGGGGCTGACCCACGAGGTACGCAGTATTTT.

J is TRBJ2-3 and V is TRBV11-2; a weak D match, TRBD1 (6 bases). Germline V gene lookup returns CDR1 SGHAT and CDR2 FQNNGV. The CDR3 length is 14 residues. Trimming pared 5 bases from V and 2 bases from J, leaving 11 bases between. DNA of the CDR3: TGTGCCAGCAGCGCACAGGGCTCCACAGATACGCAGTATTTT. This gives the protein CASSAQGSTDTQYF.

This rearrangement joins TRBV29-1 to TRBJ2-5, with D perhaps TRBD1 (6 bases). Germline V gene data show CDR1 as SQVTM and CDR2 as ANQGSEA. The CDR3 runs to 13 residues. V dropped 6 bases and J dropped 5 bases, with 16 bases sitting between them. CDR3 sequence reads: CSVGPGDGETQYF. The CDR3 DNA is TGCAGCGTCGGGCCAGGGGACGGTGAGACCCAGTACTTC.

This chain joins TRBV29-1 and TRBJ1-1, with TRBD1 matching over 11 bases. J gave up 5 bases and V 4 bases, and 3 bases lay outside the gene matches. The CDR3 has 13 amino acids. The germline CDR1 and CDR2 sequences are SQVTM and ANQGSEA. CDR3 sequence reads: CSVVGQGVTEAFF. The CDR3 nucleotides read TGCAGCGTTGTGGGACAGGGGGTAACTGAAGCTTTCTTT.

In this sample, this clone turned up a few times. J is TRBJ2-1 and V is TRBV10-3; 9 bases map to TRBD2. V lost 6 bases to trimming and J lost 5 bases; unmatched junction nucleotides: 5. Germline CDR1 reads ENHRY; CDR2 reads SYGVKD. The CDR3 has 14 amino acids. The CDR3 is CAIRAGGGHNEQFF. CDR3 sequence (DNA): TGTGCCATCAGGGCGGGAGGGGGGCACAATGAGCAGTTCTTC.

CDR3 loop: CASRSDRGLSEAFF. CDR3 bases: TGTGCCAGCAGGTCGGACAGGGGGCTGTCTGAAGCTTTCTTT. This chain links TRBV27 with TRBJ1-1, with 11 bases that match TRBD1. V was clipped by 6 bases and J by 6 bases; unmatched bases: 6. Germline assignment: CDR1 MNHEY and CDR2 SMNVEV (reference sequence). The CDR3 spans 14 residues.

The J gene is TRBJ2-1, the V gene TRBV19; 8 bases align to TRBD1. The V gene's germline CDR1 is LNHDA and CDR2 SQIVND (reference sequence). J was trimmed by 6 bases and V by 5 bases; bases with no gene match: 6. This CDR3 has 14 amino acids. The CDR3 bases are TGTGCCAGTAGTGCCGACAGGGGTGCCAATGAGCAGTTCTTC. As protein: CASSADRGANEQFF.

This clone was counted between two and nine times. The chain employs TRBV7-9 and TRBJ2-1; D is ambiguous. The V end lost 1 base, the J end lost 0 bases, and 10 bases lay between the germline ends. In germline, CDR1 is SEHNR, CDR2 FQNEAQ (reference sequence). The CDR3 extends over 16 amino acids. CDR3 bases: TGTGCCAGCAGCTTAGGAGGCCCGAGCTCCTACAATGAGCAGTTCTTC. Protein: CASSLGGPSSYNEQFF.

The chain has TRBV11-2 and TRBJ2-3; no clear D. The germline gives CDR1 SGHAT, CDR2 FQNNGV. Trimming removed 3 bases at V and 8 bases at J, with 6 bases between. The CDR3 is 11 amino acids. The CDR3 reads CASSFSVTQYF. The CDR3 DNA reads as TGTGCCAGCAGCTTCTCCGTTACGCAGTATTTT.

The chain recombines TRBV27 with TRBJ1-1, with 9 bases lining up with TRBD1. V was pared by 6 bases and J by 4 bases, with 0 bases of the junction left unmatched. Germline CDR1 is MNHEY and CDR2 is SMNVEV (reference sequence). The CDR3 totals 12 residues. The CDR3 DNA follows: TGTGCCAGCAGGACAGGGGGCACTGAAGCTTTCTTT. Amino acids: CASRTGGTEAFF.